The T cell receptor (beta chain) under discussion was sequenced for a study of OX40 agonist ivuxolimab in advanced cancers. Study-level findings and limits: Researchers report that CD8+ T cells had, on average, more expanded clones than CD4+.

Concerning this clone: Its antigen remains unidentified.

Blood draws occurred at baseline, cycle 4 day 1, and cycle 7 day 1. Sequenced by immunoSEQ multiplex PCR; TCRdb stores in-frame clones only, minus some. The sample records around 80,000 clones, about 85% being singletons. The material sequenced was CD4+ or CD8+ T cells sorted from blood, taken in a trial of the OX40 agonist ivuxolimab. This TCR derives from an adult with an advanced solid tumor such as melanoma, head and neck, liver or kidney cancer.

The CDR3 DNA sequence: TGTGCCAGCAGTTTGACAGGGACCACCACAGATACGCAGTATTTT. Encoded protein: CASSLTGTTTDTQYF. The chain couples TRBV6-5 to TRBJ2-3; the match to TRBD1 covers 7 bases. The CDR3 sequence is 15 residues long. V lost 4 bases to trimming and J lost 2 bases; unmatched junction nucleotides: 6. CDR1 is MNHEY and CDR2 is SVGAGI in the germline V gene.